Listed below are T cell receptor beta chains from one sample, sequenced in a study of patients and donors after allogeneic stem cell transplantation. TCRdb passed the RT-PCR reads through MiXCR, listing each CDR3 protein once. Of some 960,000 distinct CDR3 sequences listed, approximately 19% are singletons. The material sequenced was blood, either unsorted or a sorted T cell fraction (not recorded which). These receptor sequences come from a human donor who was either an allogeneic HSCT recipient or a stem cell or donor lymphocyte infusion donor (not recorded which). It is not recorded whose cells these are; they may come from a transplant donor. Both conserved end residues are part of each CDR3. Fields, in order: V gene, J gene, D gene, clone size, CDR3 DNA, CDR3 protein. A D gene is named only where the DNA matches it firmly. Some rows have no size entry. The others give once, few or many, or a class for an expanded clone.

>TRBV20-1|TRBJ2-3|-|many
TGCAGTGCCAAGGGCCCAGATACGCAGTATTTT
CSAKGPDTQYF
>TRBV2|TRBJ1-6|-|-
TGTGCCAGCAGTGAAGGGTGGGTTTCACCCCTCCACTTT
CASSEGWVSPLHF
>TRBV15|TRBJ2-1|-|-
TGTGCCACCAGCAGGGGTGGGCGGCTACAGTTCTTC
CATSRGGRLQFF
>TRBV3-1|TRBJ1-1|-|-
TGTGCCAGCAGCCAAGATCTCACTGAAGCTTTCTTT
CASSQDLTEAFF
>TRBV12-3/TRBV12-4|TRBJ1-5|TRBD1|many
TGTGCCAGCACCAGGGGGACTGTATATCAGCCCCAGCATTTT
CASTRGTVYQPQHF
>TRBV7-6|TRBJ2-2|TRBD2|few
TGTGCCAGCAGCTTAAATCTAGCGGGCACCGGGGAGCTGTTTTTT
CASSLNLAGTGELFF
>TRBV15|TRBJ1-2|-|-
TGTGCCACCAAACCCCGGGACCGAAAAATCTATGGCTACACCTTC
CATKPRDRKIYGYTF
>TRBV7-2|TRBJ2-7|-|-
TGTGCCAGCAGCTTAGGAGACGTGAGGAACTTTTACGAGCAGTACTTC
CASSLGDVRNFYEQYF
>TRBV6-1|TRBJ2-5|TRBD1|-
TGTGCCAGCATATCCGGGACAGGGGCGTTCGTGGGCTACTTC
CASISGTGAFVGYF
>TRBV4-3|TRBJ2-3|TRBD2|few
TGCGCCAGCAGCCACACTAGCGGGGCAACAGATACGCAGTATTTT
CASSHTSGATDTQYF
>TRBV30|TRBJ1-1|-|few
TGTGCCTGGAGTAACAGGGACGGTGGTGAAGCTTTCTTT
CAWSNRDGGEAFF
>TRBV7-6|TRBJ2-3|-|-
TGTGCCAGCAGCTTAGCCTTACCTGGACATACAGATACGCAGTATTTT
CASSLALPGHTDTQYF
>TRBV5-1|TRBJ2-5|-|few
TGCGCCAGCAGCTTGTCTGACCGCCGGGAGACCCAGTACTTC
CASSLSDRRETQYF
>TRBV12-3/TRBV12-4|TRBJ2-1|-|few
TGTGCCAGCAGGGTGTCCAACCGGCGCTATGAGCAGTTCTTC
CASRVSNRRYEQFF
>TRBV12-3/TRBV12-4|TRBJ2-3|TRBD2|few
TGTGCCAGCAGTACGGGGGGACCCCAGGATACGCAGTATTTT
CASSTGGPQDTQYF
>TRBV5-1|TRBJ2-4|TRBD1|few
TGCGCCAGCAGTCGTGGCCGGGACAGGGCTAACATTCAGTACTTC
CASSRGRDRANIQYF
>TRBV5-1|TRBJ2-7|-|many
TGCGCCAGCAGCCTCTCAGGGAACTCCTACGAGCAGTACTTC
CASSLSGNSYEQYF
>TRBV20-1|TRBJ2-1|-|-
TGCAGTGCCCAGGATGGCGGGCTTTCCTACAATGAGCAGTTCTTC
CSAQDGGLSYNEQFF
>TRBV5-6|TRBJ2-3|-|-
TGTGCCAGCAGCTTGGGGACATTTCGGGCAGATACGCAGTATTTT
CASSLGTFRADTQYF
>TRBV7-9|TRBJ2-7|TRBD2|few
TGTGCCAGCAGCTTATGGTCTAGCGGGAGGGCGGGAGAGCAGTACTTC
CASSLWSSGRAGEQYF
>TRBV6-5|TRBJ1-2|TRBD1|-
TGTGCCAGCAGTTACTCTACAGGGGGCGTGAATGGCTACACCTTC
CASSYSTGGVNGYTF
>TRBV28|TRBJ2-7|TRBD1|few
TGTGCCAGCAGAAAACCAGGGACAGGGGGCCCCTACGAGCAGTACTTC
CASRKPGTGGPYEQYF
>TRBV12-3/TRBV12-4|TRBJ1-2|-|-
TGTGCCAGCAGTTTAGCGGCAGGGGATAACTATGGCTACACCTTC
CASSLAAGDNYGYTF
>TRBV9|TRBJ2-2|-|-
TGTGCCAGCAGCGGTAGGCCGGGTCGGGCCACCGGGGAGCTGTTTTTT
CASSGRPGRATGELFF
>TRBV4-1|TRBJ2-3|TRBD2|many
TGCGCCAGCAGCCAAGACCTGGGGACTAGCGGGAGGCTCGCAGATACGCAGTATTTT
CASSQDLGTSGRLADTQYF
>TRBV7-2|TRBJ1-2|TRBD1|few
TGTGCCAGCAGCTTAGGAATCAGGGGGACCGGCTACACCTTC
CASSLGIRGTGYTF
>TRBV20-1|TRBJ1-2|-|few
TGCAGTGCTAGAGAGCAATCCGGCGCACAGGGCGCCTATGGCTACACCTTC
CSAREQSGAQGAYGYTF
>TRBV9|TRBJ2-1|-|few
TGTGCCAGCAGCGTTCAGGGAGAAGGGCCCTACAATGAGCAGTTCTTC
CASSVQGEGPYNEQFF
>TRBV12-5|TRBJ1-1|-|-
TGTGCTAGTGGTCTCACCACTGGAGTCTTCACTGAAGCTTTCTTT
CASGLTTGVFTEAFF
>TRBV7-9|TRBJ2-7|TRBD2|few
TGTGCCAGCAGCCCTCTAGCGGGAGCGCGATACGAGCAGTACTTC
CASSPLAGARYEQYF
>TRBV4-1|TRBJ1-5|-|-
TGCGCCAGCAGCCCCGCACAGGGCGATAATCAGCCCCAGCATTTT
CASSPAQGDNQPQHF
>TRBV12-3/TRBV12-4|TRBJ2-5|-|few
TGTGCCAGCAGTTTTCGGTTTGGCCGGAGCGGCCAAGAGACCCAGTACTTC
CASSFRFGRSGQETQYF
>TRBV20-1|TRBJ1-5|-|-
TGCAGTGCTAGAACCCTGCGGGGTAAGTTTGATCAGCCCCAGCATTTT
CSARTLRGKFDQPQHF
>TRBV4-3|TRBJ2-1|TRBD2|few
TGCGCCAGCAGCCAAGGGGGGACTAGCGGGGTCGTCGATGAGCAGTTCTTC
CASSQGGTSGVVDEQFF
>TRBV27|TRBJ2-2|TRBD2|few
TGTGCCAGCCGTACTAGCGGGAGGAACGGGGAGCTGTTTTTT
CASRTSGRNGELFF
>TRBV24-1|TRBJ2-1|-|-
TGTGCCACCAGTGATCGATTCACGGTCTTCTTC
CATSDRFTVFF
>TRBV12-3/TRBV12-4|TRBJ2-7|TRBD2|-
TGTGCCAGCAAAGGTGGACTAGCGGGAACCGAGCAGTACTTC
CASKGGLAGTEQYF
>TRBV21-1|TRBJ1-6|-|-
TGTGCCAGCAGCAAAAGGGGGATTCGGACAGGGGCGGATTCACCCCTCCACTTT
CASSKRGIRTGADSPLHF
>TRBV4-1|TRBJ2-1|TRBD2|few
TGCGCCAGCAGCCAAGTTTCTAGCGGTTCCTACAATGAGCAGTTCTTC
CASSQVSSGSYNEQFF
>TRBV10-2|TRBJ2-7|-|-
TGCGCCAGCAGTGAGTCATTTGAGCAGTACTTC
CASSESFEQYF
>TRBV12-3/TRBV12-4|TRBJ2-3|TRBD1|many
TGTGCCAGCAGTTTCGGGACAGGGACGGCAGATACGCAGTATTTT
CASSFGTGTADTQYF
>TRBV6-5|TRBJ2-7|TRBD2|-
TGTGCCAGCAGTTACTCGACTAGCGGGAACGGCGAGCAGTACTTC
CASSYSTSGNGEQYF
>TRBV4-1|TRBJ2-1|-|few
TGCGCCAGCAGCCAAGATACCACGGGGGGCTGGTACAATGAGCAGTTCTTC
CASSQDTTGGWYNEQFF
>TRBV12-3/TRBV12-4|TRBJ1-1|-|-
TGTGCCAGCAGCCGGAGGACGGCTATGAACACTGAAGCTTTCTTT
CASSRRTAMNTEAFF
>TRBV7-9|TRBJ2-1|TRBD2|once
TGTGCCAGCAGCTTAGACATGGCGGGGGATAATGAGCAGTTCTTC
CASSLDMAGDNEQFF
>TRBV9|TRBJ2-2|-|few
TGTGCCAGCAGCGCCCGTTTGATGAGAACGAACACCGGGGAGCTGTTTTTT
CASSARLMRTNTGELFF
>TRBV29-1|TRBJ2-2|-|few
TGCAGCGCTAAGGTGTCGGGCGGCGGGGAGCTGTTTTTT
CSAKVSGGGELFF
>TRBV24-1|TRBJ2-1|-|-
TGTGCCACCAGTGACACTTCCTCCCTATATGGTAGGATACAGTTCTTC
CATSDTSSLYGRIQFF
>TRBV20-1|TRBJ2-2|-|few
TGCAGTGCTAGAGTAGGGGGCGGGGAGCTGTTTTTT
CSARVGGGELFF
>TRBV12-3/TRBV12-4|TRBJ1-2|TRBD1|-
TGTGCCAGCAGTTTAGCGCTAAGACAGGGGGAACGGGGCTACACCTTC
CASSLALRQGERGYTF
>TRBV7-2|TRBJ1-1|-|few
TGTGCCAGCAGCCCCGCCTCTGCGAACACTGAAGCTTTCTTT
CASSPASANTEAFF
>TRBV20-1|TRBJ2-7|-|-
TGCAGTGCTAACCGGGACCGGAGTGTTGTCGAGCAGTACTTC
CSANRDRSVVEQYF
>TRBV5-1|TRBJ1-6|-|-
TGCGCCAGCAGCCGGGGAGGGGATAATTCACCCCTCCACTTT
CASSRGGDNSPLHF
>TRBV7-9|TRBJ2-1|TRBD2|-
TGTGCCAGCAAGGAGAGCGGGGCCTTTAAAGAGCAGTTCTTC
CASKESGAFKEQFF
>TRBV20-1|TRBJ1-2|-|-
TGCAGTGTTCGACAGGAGTGGGGTGGCTACACCTTC
CSVRQEWGGYTF
>TRBV5-1|TRBJ1-2|-|few
TGCGCCAGCAGCCCTGTAGGGGGGGCTGGCTACACCTTC
CASSPVGGAGYTF
>TRBV6-1|TRBJ2-7|-|few
TGTGCCAGCAGCCCCGGACGTATCTCCTACGAGCAGTACTTC
CASSPGRISYEQYF